This T cell receptor (beta chain) was found in a study of spatial heterogeneity in lung cancer. Study at large: Where they were available, follow-up PBMC samples were sequenced, at a median of about 22 months after resection. General observations from the study: Ubiquitous expanded tumor TCRs showed up in blood more at resection than follow-up.

This clonotype was found many times. Its antigen is currently unknown. Described time point: blood at routine non-recurrence follow-up after resection. In TCRdb, the 5' RACE reads were re-called with MiXCR into one record per CDR3 protein. The sample has tens of thousands of distinct CDR3 sequences; roughly 8.9% are singletons. J was trimmed by 3 bases and V by 5 bases; bases with no gene match: 7. This CDR3 is 15 amino acids long. Germline CDR1 MDHEN, CDR2 SYDVKM. The source was PBMCs, collected at follow-up. This chain links TRBV28 with TRBJ2-1; 7 bases are a match to TRBD1. The sequence came from a female donor with early-stage non-small cell lung cancer. This CDR3 is CASSLGQAGYNEQFF. CDR3 bases: TGTGCCAGCAGTCTAGGACAGGCGGGCTACAATGAGCAGTTCTTC.